This passage covers 27 T cell receptor beta chains from one sample sequenced in a study of blood T cell repertoires in COVID-19. TCRdb's table, derived via immunoSEQ multiplex PCR, lists solely in-frame clones and lacks some. This sample has roughly 330,000 clones, with 87% found just once. The sample was PBMCs or T cells enriched from blood (not recorded which). The receptors shown here come from a woman aged 30 to 39 who had recovered from COVID-19.

The gene calls are TRBV6-5 and TRBJ1-1; D is ambiguous. V lost 6 bases and J lost 5, with 10 bases in between. Per the germline V gene, CDR1 is MNHEY and CDR2 is SVGAGI. The CDR3 length is 12 residues. CDR3 amino acids: CASRPTGTEAFF. The DNA for the CDR3 is TGTGCCAGCAGACCGACTGGGACTGAAGCTTTCTTT.

The V call is TRBV9, the J call TRBJ2-3; maybe TRBD2 (6 bases). The CDR3 covers 17 residues. Trimming left V 0 bases short and J 8 bases short, with 22 bases between. Germline CDR1 SGDLS, CDR2 YYNGEE. The CDR3, as DNA: TGTGCCAGCAGCGTAGAGGGGCACGGGGGTGTGGGTAGTACGCAGTATTTT. This translates into CASSVEGHGGVGSTQYF. The variable domain in full, completed from reference TRBV9 and TRBJ2-3, reads DSGVTQTPKHLITATGQRVTLRCSPRSGDLSVYWYQQSLDQGLQFLIQYYNGEERAKGNILERFSAQQFPDLHSELNLSSLELGDSALYFCASSVEGHGGVGSTQYFGPGTRLTVL.

Of note for this clone: The sample holds other DNA sequences that translate to the same CDR3. CDR3 in DNA: TGTGCCAGCAGCTTATCGGGGGGGCTCAATGAGCAGTTCTTC. It codes for CASSLSGGLNEQFF. The chain has TRBV7-3 and TRBJ2-1; 8 positions match TRBD2. The germline gives CDR1 SGHTA, CDR2 FQGTGA. This CDR3 is 14 amino acids long. The V segment lost 2 bases and the J segment 6 bases; nucleotides outside the gene matches: 3.

This clone has only a few counts. The same CDR3 can be traced to other DNA sequences in this sample. This chain uses TRBV19 with TRBJ2-1; TRBD2 aligns across 11 bases. The junction had 4 bases not matched to a gene; V was cut back by 3 bases and J by 6 bases. From germline, CDR1 is LNHDA and CDR2 SQIVND (reference sequence). The CDR3 is 15 residues long. The CDR3 DNA sequence: TGTGCCAGTAGTATCTTAGCGGGGGGGCTCAATGAGCAGTTCTTC. It encodes CASSILAGGLNEQFF.

The chain carries TRBV19 and TRBJ1-2; D might be TRBD1 (5 bases). The CDR3 runs 14 residues. The V and J ends lost 4 bases and 2 bases respectively, with 11 bases between them. The germline gives CDR1 LNHDA, CDR2 SQIVND (reference sequence). CDR3 in DNA: TGTGCCAGTAGTACCCCAGACAGAAACTATGGCTACACCTTC. This gives the protein CASSTPDRNYGYTF.

This rearrangement joins TRBV6-1 to TRBJ2-7, with D tentatively TRBD2 (6 bases). V lost 1 base, J lost 3 bases, and 7 bases lay in between. The CDR3 totals 13 residues. In germline, CDR1 is MNHNS, CDR2 SASEGT. Here the CDR3 DNA reads TGTGCCAGCAGTGAAGTGGGGGGCTACGAGCAGTACTTC. As protein: CASSEVGGYEQYF.

This clone showed up just once. The chain employs TRBV29-1 and TRBJ2-7; D is unclear. The CDR3 contains 12 residues. Germline CDR1 reads SQVTM; CDR2 reads ANQGSEA. The ends were cut back, 5 bases at V and 0 bases at J, with 8 bases in the middle. The CDR3 nucleotides read TGCAGCGTTCTACCTAGCTCCTACGAGCAGTACTTC. It is translated as CSVLPSSYEQYF.

The chain employs TRBV9 and TRBJ2-1; 10 nucleotides match TRBD1. Germline V CDR1 and CDR2: SGDLS, YYNGEE. V gave up 4 bases and J gave up 8 bases; unmatched junction bases: 9. CDR3 length: 15 amino acids. Here the CDR3 reads CASSTPGQGLDEQFF. The CDR3, as DNA: TGTGCCAGCAGCACGCCGGGACAGGGGCTCGATGAGCAGTTCTTC.

V usage is TRBV21-1 and J usage is TRBJ1-2; TRBD1 is the table's D call and was not checked against the DNA. TRBV21-1 is a pseudogene locus. The CDR3 extends over 14 amino acids. Here the CDR3 DNA reads TGTGCCAGCAGCAGGGGACAGGCCAACTATGGCTACACCTTC. This gives the protein CASSRGQANYGYTF.

The gene calls are TRBV6-2 or TRBV6-3 and TRBJ2-7; tentatively, D is TRBD2 (6 bases). Per the germline V gene, CDR1 is MNHEY and CDR2 is SVGEGT. The CDR3 covers 13 residues. V was trimmed by 6 bases and J by 4 bases, leaving 13 bases between them. In DNA, the CDR3 is TGTGCCAGCAGCCGACTAGGAGAGTACGAGCAGTACTTC. It specifies CASSRLGEYEQYF.

V and J are TRBV11-3 and TRBJ1-1; TRBD1 matches 12 bases. CDR3 size: 17 residues. CDR1 is SGHNT and CDR2 is YENEEA in the germline V gene. V lost 0 bases to trimming and J lost 7 bases; unmatched junction nucleotides: 9. The CDR3 DNA sequence: TGTGCCAGCAGCTTAGATGGGACAGGGGGCGGCGGCGGTGAAGCTTTCTTT. This sequence encodes CASSLDGTGGGGGEAFF.

The rearrangement joins TRBV7-2 to TRBJ1-3, with 10 bases identical to TRBD1. This CDR3 contains 18 residues. The V gene's germline CDR1 is SGHTA and CDR2 FQGNSA. V gave up 3 bases and J gave up 2 bases; unmatched junction bases: 10. The CDR3 nucleotides read TGTGCCAGCAGCTTGACAGGGGGCGGTTGGGGCGCTGGAAACACCATATATTTT. Translated, it gives CASSLTGGGWGAGNTIYF.

The J gene is TRBJ1-6, the V gene TRBV4-1; D remains ambiguous. CDR1 and CDR2 from the germline V gene are MGHRA and YSYEKL. Deletions cut 4 bases from V and 7 bases from J, with 14 bases between. The CDR3 consists of 15 residues. CDR3 sequence: CASSPGNRGNSPLHF. The CDR3 DNA sequence: TGCGCCAGCAGCCCCGGTAATCGAGGGAATTCACCCCTCCACTTT.

CDR3 in amino acids: CASSLIGGWNNQPQHF. CDR3 nucleotide sequence: TGTGCCAGCAGCTTAATCGGGGGATGGAACAATCAGCCCCAGCATTTT. V and J are TRBV7-8 and TRBJ1-5, with D possibly TRBD1 on 5 matching bases. This CDR3 region has 16 residues. Germline CDR1 is SGHVS and CDR2 is FQNEAQ. Deletions cut 2 bases from V and 3 bases from J, with 14 bases between. Full variable domain (rest looked up from reference TRBV7-8 and TRBJ1-5): GAGVSQSPRYKVAKRGQDVALRCDPISGHVSLFWYQQALGQGPEFLTYFQNEAQLDKSGLPSDRFFAERPEGSVSTLKIQRTQQEDSAVYLCASSLIGGWNNQPQHFGDGTRLSIL.

The rearrangement uses TRBV9 and TRBJ1-6; D not resolved. In germline, CDR1 is SGDLS, CDR2 YYNGEE. The CDR3 runs to 13 residues. Trimming cost V 0 bases and J 7 bases, with 5 bases left between them. This chain's CDR3 is CASSVVVNSPLHF. Written as DNA, the CDR3 is TGTGCCAGCAGCGTAGTAGTAAATTCACCCCTCCACTTT.

J is TRBJ2-1 and V is TRBV19, with 14 bases matching TRBD2. V lost 5 bases and J lost 6; bases outside the gene matches: 12. The CDR3 spans 18 residues. Germline CDR1 LNHDA, CDR2 SQIVND (reference sequence). DNA of the CDR3: TGTGCCAGTAGTCCAGGACTAGCGGGGGGTCCTCCCCTCAATGAGCAGTTCTTC. Its protein product is CASSPGLAGGPPLNEQFF.

The rearrangement joins TRBV10-3 to TRBJ1-3, with a tentative D call TRBD1 (5 bases). The CDR3 has 14 residues. Germline values: CDR1 ENHRY, CDR2 SYGVKD. Trimming stripped 7 bases from V and 1 base from J, with 11 bases between. The CDR3 region has the DNA TGTGCCATCACCCCCGGGGGATCTGGAAACACCATATATTTT. This encodes CAITPGGSGNTIYF.

The chain combines TRBV7-6 with TRBJ1-1, with 8 bases lining up with TRBD1. The CDR3 covers 14 residues. V lost 5 bases and J lost 4; bases outside the gene matches: 6. CDR1 is SGHVS, CDR2 FNYEAQ, per germline. This CDR3 reads CASSLQGGSTEAFF. CDR3 bases: TGTGCCAGCAGCCTACAGGGGGGGAGCACTGAAGCTTTCTTT.

V and J are TRBV7-3 and TRBJ1-2, with 8 bases aligning to TRBD1. The junction had 10 bases not matched to a gene; V was cut back by 5 bases and J by 5 bases. The V gene's germline CDR1 is SGHTA and CDR2 FQGTGA. The CDR3 runs to 15 residues. The CDR3 here is CASSPAPGQAYGYTF. The CDR3 DNA reads TGTGCCAGCAGCCCGGCCCCGGGACAGGCTTATGGCTACACCTTC.

This chain connects TRBV30 to TRBJ1-6; TRBD1 is a possible D gene (5 bases). Germline V gene data show CDR1 as GTSNPN and CDR2 as SVGIG (reference sequence). V lost 3 bases to trimming and J lost 8 bases, with 14 bases between them. The CDR3 is 14 residues long. The CDR3 coding sequence is TGTGCCTGGAGGGTAAGACAGATAGATTCACCCCTCCACTTT. Protein sequence: CAWRVRQIDSPLHF.

V gene TRBV21-1 combines with J gene TRBJ1-5. TRBV21-1 corresponds to a pseudogene. The CDR3 totals 13 residues. CDR3 protein: CASSTQTNQPQHF. CDR3 DNA: TGTGCCAGCAGCACTCAGACTAATCAGCCCCAGCATTTT.

J is TRBJ2-7 and V is TRBV27; a possible D gene is TRBD1 (6 bases). Germline CDR1 is MNHEY and CDR2 is SMNVEV (reference sequence). The CDR3 totals 15 residues. The V and J ends lost 6 bases and 3 bases respectively, with 18 bases between them. The CDR3: CASSNEGGVFYEQYF. In DNA, the CDR3 is TGTGCCAGCAGCAATGAAGGGGGAGTATTCTACGAGCAGTACTTC.

The chain links TRBV30 to TRBJ1-1, with D possibly matching TRBD1 (6 bases). There are 13 residues in the CDR3. Trimming shortened V by 0 bases and J by 6 bases, and 11 bases separated the two germline ends. Germline values: CDR1 GTSNPN, CDR2 SVGIG (reference sequence). CDR3 coding DNA: TGTGCCTGGAGTGTTCGGACAGCCGCTGAAGCTTTCTTT. Amino acids: CAWSVRTAAEAFF.

This clone is a singleton in its sample. V usage is TRBV6-2 or TRBV6-3 and J usage is TRBJ1-5; D is ambiguous. This CDR3 has 13 amino acids. V was clipped by 2 bases and J by 6 bases, with 8 bases between them. The germline V gene encodes CDR1 MNHEY and CDR2 SVGEGT. CDR3 amino acids: CASSYMVSQPQHF. DNA for the CDR3: TGTGCCAGCAGTTACATGGTTAGTCAGCCCCAGCATTTT.

The chain combines TRBV21-1 with TRBJ2-3; the table gives TRBD2 as D, unverified against the DNA. TRBV21-1 is a pseudogene segment. The CDR3 has 15 amino acids. The chain's CDR3 is CASSKGRGGTDTQYF. For the CDR3, the DNA is TGTGCCAGCAGCAAAGGGCGGGGGGGCACAGATACGCAGTATTTT.

For this clone: Other DNA sequences in the sample encode the same CDR3. This sequence joins TRBV5-1 and TRBJ1-1, with a weak D call TRBD1 (5 bases). V lost 4 bases and J lost 2, with 12 bases in between. The CDR3 consists of 14 residues. The germline V gene encodes CDR1 SGHRS and CDR2 YFSETQ. The DNA of the CDR3 is TGCGCCAGCAGCCGCACAGGACCTAACACTGAAGCTTTCTTT. Translating gives CASSRTGPNTEAFF.

A single count supports this clone. The gene calls are TRBV2 and TRBJ1-5, with TRBD1 as a possible D gene (5 bases). Germline V gives CDR1 SNHLY, CDR2 FYNNEI. The CDR3 runs to 12 residues. The V gene lost 8 bases and the J gene lost 4 bases, with 9 bases spanning the gap. For the CDR3, the DNA is TGTGCCAGCGGGGGGGGGAATCAGCCCCAGCATTTT. Translating it yields CASGGGNQPQHF.